The next 9 T cell receptor beta chains were all read from a single sample in a study of shared clonotypes between healthy human individuals. Profiled with immunoSEQ multiplex PCR; TCRdb holds only in-frame clones, not every one. The repertoire includes over a million clones, over 95% of them detected once, and about 1% sits in the top ten. Material: naive CD4+ T cells sorted from blood. Subset noted: CD45RA+ positively selected. The receptors come from a man aged 25-40 years in good health.

The rearrangement links TRBV28 to TRBJ1-5; no clear D. The V and J ends lost 8 bases and 3 bases respectively, with 8 bases between them. The CDR3 is made up of 12 amino acids. Looked up from germline, CDR1 is MDHEN and CDR2 is SYDVKM. The CDR3 region has the DNA TGTGCCAGCGGTAGAATCAATCAGCCCCAGCATTTT. Translation: CASGRINQPQHF.

The chain joins TRBV19 to TRBJ2-6, with D possibly being TRBD1 or TRBD2 (5 bases each). Looked up from germline, CDR1 is LNHDA and CDR2 is SQIVND (reference sequence). The CDR3 runs 16 residues. Trimming took 9 bases from V and 2 from J, leaving 17 bases between them. This CDR3 reads CASMEAQGPGANVLTF. Written as DNA, the CDR3 is TGTGCCAGCATGGAGGCCCAGGGTCCTGGGGCCAACGTCCTGACTTTC.

This clone was seen just once. The chain has TRBV28 and TRBJ1-4; D call uncertain. The CDR3 length is 13 residues. Germline V lookup: CDR1 MDHEN, CDR2 SYDVKM. Trimming shortened V by 3 bases and J by 5 bases, and 7 bases separated the two germline ends. For the CDR3, the DNA is TGTGCCAGCAGTTTGGTGGGGAATGAAAAACTGTTTTTT. Translated, it gives CASSLVGNEKLFF.

The chain recombines TRBV5-1 with TRBJ2-1; maybe TRBD1 (6 bases). CDR1 and CDR2 (germline): SGHRS, YFSETQ. The CDR3 sequence is 15 residues long. Trimming took 1 base from V and 9 from J, leaving 17 bases between them. Written as DNA, the CDR3 is TGCGCCAGCAGCTTGCAGGGGCCCTCTACAACTGAGCAGTTCTTC. Translation: CASSLQGPSTTEQFF.

V gene TRBV13 combines with J gene TRBJ2-2; D is possibly TRBD2 (6 bases). There are 17 residues in the CDR3. V shed 3 bases and J shed 5 bases, with 19 bases lying between them. CDR1 and CDR2 from the germline V gene are PRHDT and FYEKMQ (reference sequence). In nucleotides, the CDR3 is TGTGCCAGCAGCTTCAGGTTCACGGGACGGGAGACCGGGGAGCTGTTTTTT. It is translated as CASSFRFTGRETGELFF.

This chain joins TRBV28 and TRBJ1-5, with 8 bases fitting TRBD1. The length of the CDR3 is 15 residues. The germline CDR1 and CDR2 sequences are MDHEN and SYDVKM. The ends lost 4 bases at V and 1 base at J; junction bases unmatched: 3. The CDR3 sequence is CASSSRQGSNQPQHF. The CDR3 nucleotides are TGTGCCAGCAGTTCCCGACAGGGGAGCAATCAGCCCCAGCATTTT.

V gene TRBV9 combines with J gene TRBJ2-1; 10 bases are a match to TRBD1. This CDR3 is 15 amino acids long. CDR1 is SGDLS and CDR2 is YYNGEE in the germline V gene. The J segment lost 2 bases and the V segment lost 4 bases, leaving 3 bases of the junction unmatched. The CDR3 coding sequence is TGTGCCAGCAGCCTCGACAGGGGGCCCTACAATGAGCAGTTCTTC. Encoded protein: CASSLDRGPYNEQFF.

This clone appeared once. This chain joins TRBV5-1 and TRBJ1-1, with 9 bases identical to TRBD1. The germline CDR1 and CDR2 sequences are SGHRS and YFSETQ. With 4 bases clipped from V and 0 bases from J, the junction kept 7 bases outside the gene matches. This CDR3 has 16 amino acids. The CDR3 loop is CASSPAGTGLNTEAFF. As DNA, the CDR3 is TGCGCCAGCAGCCCCGCCGGGACAGGGCTGAACACTGAAGCTTTCTTT.

The CDR3 region has the DNA TGTGCCAGCAGTTTACCAAGGGACGCCCGAAAGGGCAATGAGCAGTTCTTC. Its translation is CASSLPRDARKGNEQFF. The V and J genes are TRBV27 and TRBJ2-1; D may be TRBD1 or TRBD2 (5 bases each). CDR3 length: 17 amino acids. The V gene lost 2 bases and the J gene lost 6 bases, with 20 bases spanning the gap. Germline V gene sequence: CDR1 MNHEY, CDR2 SMNVEV (reference sequence).